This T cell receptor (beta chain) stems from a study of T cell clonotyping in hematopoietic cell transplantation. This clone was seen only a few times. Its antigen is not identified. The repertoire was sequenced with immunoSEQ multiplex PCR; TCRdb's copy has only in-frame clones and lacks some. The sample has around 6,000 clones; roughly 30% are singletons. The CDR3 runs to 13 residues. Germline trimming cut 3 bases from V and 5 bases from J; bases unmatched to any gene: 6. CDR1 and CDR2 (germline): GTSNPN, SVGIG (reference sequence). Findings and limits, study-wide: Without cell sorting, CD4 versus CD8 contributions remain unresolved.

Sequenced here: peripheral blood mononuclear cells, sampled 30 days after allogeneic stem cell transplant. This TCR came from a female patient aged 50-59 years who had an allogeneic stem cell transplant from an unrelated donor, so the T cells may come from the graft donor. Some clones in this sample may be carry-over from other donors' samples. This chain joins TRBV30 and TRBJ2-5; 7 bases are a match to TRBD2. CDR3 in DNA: TGTGCCTGGAGCGGGAGGAATAAGGAGACCCAGTACTTC. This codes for CAWSGRNKETQYF.